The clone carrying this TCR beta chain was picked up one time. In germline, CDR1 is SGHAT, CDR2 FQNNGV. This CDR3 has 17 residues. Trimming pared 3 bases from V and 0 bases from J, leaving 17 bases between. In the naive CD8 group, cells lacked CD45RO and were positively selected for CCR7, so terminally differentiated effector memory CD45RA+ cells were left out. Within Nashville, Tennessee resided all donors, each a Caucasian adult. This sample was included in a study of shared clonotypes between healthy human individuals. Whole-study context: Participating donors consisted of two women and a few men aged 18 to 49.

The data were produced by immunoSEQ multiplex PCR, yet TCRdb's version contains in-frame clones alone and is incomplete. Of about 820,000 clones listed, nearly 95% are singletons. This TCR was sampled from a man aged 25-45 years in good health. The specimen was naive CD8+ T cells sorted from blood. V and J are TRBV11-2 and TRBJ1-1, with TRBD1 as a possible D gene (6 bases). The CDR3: CASSLTGQGTMNTEAFF. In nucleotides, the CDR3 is TGTGCCAGCAGCTTGACGGGGCAGGGGACAATGAACACTGAAGCTTTCTTT.